This T cell receptor beta chain was sequenced during a study of CD8+ T cells in alopecia areata. Study-wide results and limits: Sequencing of scalp tissue also captures the resident alphabeta T cells of normal skin.

cDNA reverse transcribed from extracted RNA served as the sequencing template. Some clones are missing from TCRdb's copy, which holds only in-frame ones; the method was immunoSEQ multiplex PCR. This sample has about 91,000 clones, with nearly 45% found just once. Points on this clone: Its target is unknown.

The ends lost 4 bases at V and 2 bases at J; junction bases unmatched: 4. This CDR3 has 15 amino acids. Per germline, CDR1 SNHLY and CDR2 FYNNEI. V gene TRBV2 combines with J gene TRBJ2-1; 8 bases line up with TRBD2. Material for sequencing was CD4+ T cells sorted from blood. This sequence was found in a human donor with alopecia areata. This chain's CDR3 is CASSVSGGPYNEQFF. The CDR3, as DNA: TGTGCCAGCAGTGTATCGGGGGGGCCCTACAATGAGCAGTTCTTC.